The TCR beta chain described here comes from a study of blood T cells in healthy people across ages. The second PCR ran roughly 7 to 12 cycles with a sample-barcoded 5' primer and J-beta primers. TCRdb re-analysed the 5' RACE reads in MiXCR, keeping a single row per CDR3 protein. This table holds approximately 690,000 distinct CDR3 sequences, 40% to 50% found once. Germline V CDR1 and CDR2: MNHEY, SVGEGT. The V gene end was trimmed by 7 bases and the J gene end by 1 base; junction bases not matched to a gene: 7. The CDR3 is 14 amino acids. Total RNA amounts of at least 6 micrograms were extracted per sample.

This clonotype was sampled from a man older than 75 in good health. The sample taken for sequencing was blood. V usage is TRBV6-2 or TRBV6-3 and J usage is TRBJ2-7; 7 nucleotides match TRBD1. The CDR3 DNA is TGTGCCAGCATCACCGGGACAGCTTCCTACGAGCAGTACTTC. It specifies CASITGTASYEQYF.